Given below is one T cell receptor (beta chain) in context. This specimen belongs to a study of cytomegalovirus exposure and HLA in healthy donors. CDR1 GTSNPN and CDR2 SVGIG come from the germline V gene (reference sequence). There are 12 residues in the CDR3. The junction had 2 bases not matched to a gene; V was cut back by 3 bases and J by 8 bases. The PCR used 60 Vbeta and 13 Jbeta primers. Using immunoSEQ multiplex PCR, the repertoire was profiled, and TCRdb retains in-frame clones only, with some absent. The clone table shows 150,000 to 200,000 clones, with the ten largest holding about 0.79%. This TCR was sampled from a woman aged 18-29 years in good health and CMV-seropositive. Specimen: PBMCs. The chain joins TRBV30 to TRBJ1-4; 8 nucleotides match TRBD1. CDR3 sequence (DNA): TGTGCCTGGAGATCAGGGGGCGAAAAACTGTTTTTT. Its protein product is CAWRSGGEKLFF.